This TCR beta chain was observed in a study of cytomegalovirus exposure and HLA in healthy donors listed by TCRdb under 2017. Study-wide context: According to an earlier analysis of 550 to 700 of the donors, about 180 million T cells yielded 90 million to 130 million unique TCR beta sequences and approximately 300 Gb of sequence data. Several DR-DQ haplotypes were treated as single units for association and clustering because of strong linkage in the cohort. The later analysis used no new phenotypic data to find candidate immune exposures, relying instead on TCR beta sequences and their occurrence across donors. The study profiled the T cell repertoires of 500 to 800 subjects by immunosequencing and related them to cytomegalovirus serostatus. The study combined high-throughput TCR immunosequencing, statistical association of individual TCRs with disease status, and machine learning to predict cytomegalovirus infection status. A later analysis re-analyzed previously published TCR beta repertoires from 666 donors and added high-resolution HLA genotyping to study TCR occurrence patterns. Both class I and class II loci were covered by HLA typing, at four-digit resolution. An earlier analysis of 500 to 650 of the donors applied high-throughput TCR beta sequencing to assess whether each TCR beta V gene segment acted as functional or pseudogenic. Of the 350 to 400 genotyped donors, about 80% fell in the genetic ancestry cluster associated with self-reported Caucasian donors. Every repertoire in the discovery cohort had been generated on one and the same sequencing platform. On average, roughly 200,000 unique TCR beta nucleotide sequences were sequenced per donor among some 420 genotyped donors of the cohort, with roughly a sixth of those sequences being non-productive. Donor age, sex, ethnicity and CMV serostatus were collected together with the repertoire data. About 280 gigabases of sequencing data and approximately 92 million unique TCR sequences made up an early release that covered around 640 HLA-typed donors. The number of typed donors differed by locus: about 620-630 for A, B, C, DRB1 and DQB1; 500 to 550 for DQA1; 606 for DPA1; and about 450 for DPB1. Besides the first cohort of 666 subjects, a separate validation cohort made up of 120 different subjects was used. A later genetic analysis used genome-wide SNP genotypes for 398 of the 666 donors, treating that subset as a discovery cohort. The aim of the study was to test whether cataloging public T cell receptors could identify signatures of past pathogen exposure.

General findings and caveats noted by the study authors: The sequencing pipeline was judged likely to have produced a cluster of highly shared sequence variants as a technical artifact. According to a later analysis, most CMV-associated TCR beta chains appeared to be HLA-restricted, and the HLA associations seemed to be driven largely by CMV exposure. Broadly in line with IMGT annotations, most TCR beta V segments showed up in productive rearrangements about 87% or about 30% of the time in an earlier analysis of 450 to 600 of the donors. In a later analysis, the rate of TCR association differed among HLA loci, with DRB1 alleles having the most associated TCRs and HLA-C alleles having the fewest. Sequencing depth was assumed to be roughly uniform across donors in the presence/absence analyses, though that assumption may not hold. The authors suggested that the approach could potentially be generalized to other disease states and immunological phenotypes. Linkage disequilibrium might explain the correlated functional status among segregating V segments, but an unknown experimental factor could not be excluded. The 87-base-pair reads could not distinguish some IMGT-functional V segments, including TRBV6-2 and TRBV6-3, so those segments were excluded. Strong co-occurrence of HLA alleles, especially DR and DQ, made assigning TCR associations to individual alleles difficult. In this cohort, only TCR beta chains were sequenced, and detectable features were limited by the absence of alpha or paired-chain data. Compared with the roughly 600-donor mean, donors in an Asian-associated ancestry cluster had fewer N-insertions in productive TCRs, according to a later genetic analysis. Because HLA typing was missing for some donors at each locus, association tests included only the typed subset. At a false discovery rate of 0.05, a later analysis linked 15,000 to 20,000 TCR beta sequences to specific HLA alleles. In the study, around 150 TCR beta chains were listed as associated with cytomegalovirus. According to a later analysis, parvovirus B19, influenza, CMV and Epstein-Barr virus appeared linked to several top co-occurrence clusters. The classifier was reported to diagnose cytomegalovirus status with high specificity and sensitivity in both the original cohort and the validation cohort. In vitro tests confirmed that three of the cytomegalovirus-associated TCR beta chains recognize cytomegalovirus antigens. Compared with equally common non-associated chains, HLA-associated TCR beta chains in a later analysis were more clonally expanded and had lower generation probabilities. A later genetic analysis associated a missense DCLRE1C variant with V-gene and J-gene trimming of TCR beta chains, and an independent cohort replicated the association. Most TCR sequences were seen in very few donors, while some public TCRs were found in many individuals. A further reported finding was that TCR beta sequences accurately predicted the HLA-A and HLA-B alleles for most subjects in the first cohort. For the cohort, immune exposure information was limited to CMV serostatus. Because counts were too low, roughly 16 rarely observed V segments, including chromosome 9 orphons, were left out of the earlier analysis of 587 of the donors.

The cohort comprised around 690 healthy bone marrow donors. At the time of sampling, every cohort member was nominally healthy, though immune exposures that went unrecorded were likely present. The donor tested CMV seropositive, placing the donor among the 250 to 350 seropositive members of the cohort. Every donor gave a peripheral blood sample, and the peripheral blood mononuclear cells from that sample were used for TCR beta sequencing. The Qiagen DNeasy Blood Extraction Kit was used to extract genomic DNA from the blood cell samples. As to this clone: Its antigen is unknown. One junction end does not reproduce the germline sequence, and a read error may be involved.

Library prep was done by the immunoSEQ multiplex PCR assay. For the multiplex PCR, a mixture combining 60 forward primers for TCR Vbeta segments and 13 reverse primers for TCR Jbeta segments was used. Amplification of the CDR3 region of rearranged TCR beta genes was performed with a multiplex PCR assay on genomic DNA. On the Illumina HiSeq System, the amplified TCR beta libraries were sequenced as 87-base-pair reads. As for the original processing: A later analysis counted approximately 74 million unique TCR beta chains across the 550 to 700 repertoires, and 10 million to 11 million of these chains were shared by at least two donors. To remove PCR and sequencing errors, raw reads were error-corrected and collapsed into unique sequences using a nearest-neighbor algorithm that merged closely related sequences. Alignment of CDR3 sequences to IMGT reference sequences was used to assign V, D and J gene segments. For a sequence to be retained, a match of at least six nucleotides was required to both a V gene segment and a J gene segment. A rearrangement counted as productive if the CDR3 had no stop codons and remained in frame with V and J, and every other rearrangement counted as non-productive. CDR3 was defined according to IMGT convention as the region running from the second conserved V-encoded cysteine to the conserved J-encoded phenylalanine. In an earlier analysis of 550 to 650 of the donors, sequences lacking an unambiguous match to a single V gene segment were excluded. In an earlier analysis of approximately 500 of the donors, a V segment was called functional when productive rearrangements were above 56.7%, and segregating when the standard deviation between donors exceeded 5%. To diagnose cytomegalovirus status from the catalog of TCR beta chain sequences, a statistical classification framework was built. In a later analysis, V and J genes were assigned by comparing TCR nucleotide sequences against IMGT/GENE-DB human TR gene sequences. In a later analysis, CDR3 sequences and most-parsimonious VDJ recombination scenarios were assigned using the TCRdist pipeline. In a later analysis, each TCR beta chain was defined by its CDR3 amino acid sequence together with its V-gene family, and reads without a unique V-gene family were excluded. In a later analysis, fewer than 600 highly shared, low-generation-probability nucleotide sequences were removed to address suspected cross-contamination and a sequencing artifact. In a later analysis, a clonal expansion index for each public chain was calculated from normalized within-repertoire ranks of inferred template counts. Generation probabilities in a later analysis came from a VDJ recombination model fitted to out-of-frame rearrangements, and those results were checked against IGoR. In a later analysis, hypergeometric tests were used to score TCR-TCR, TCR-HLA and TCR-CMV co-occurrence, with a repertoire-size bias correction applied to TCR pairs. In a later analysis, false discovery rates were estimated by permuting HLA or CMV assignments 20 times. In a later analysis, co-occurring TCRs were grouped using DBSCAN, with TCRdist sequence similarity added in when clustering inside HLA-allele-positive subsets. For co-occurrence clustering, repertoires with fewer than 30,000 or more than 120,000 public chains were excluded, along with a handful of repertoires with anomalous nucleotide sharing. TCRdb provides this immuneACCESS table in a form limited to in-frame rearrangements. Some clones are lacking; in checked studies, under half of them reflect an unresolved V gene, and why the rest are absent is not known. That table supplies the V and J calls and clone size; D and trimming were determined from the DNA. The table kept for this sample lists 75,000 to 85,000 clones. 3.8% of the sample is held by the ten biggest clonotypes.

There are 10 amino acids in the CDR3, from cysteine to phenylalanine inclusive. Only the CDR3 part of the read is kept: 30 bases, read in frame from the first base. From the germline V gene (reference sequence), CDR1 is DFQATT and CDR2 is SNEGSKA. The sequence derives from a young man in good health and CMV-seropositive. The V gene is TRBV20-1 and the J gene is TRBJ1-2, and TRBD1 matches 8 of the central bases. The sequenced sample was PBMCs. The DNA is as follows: TGCAGTGCTAGAGGGGGACAGGAGTACTTC. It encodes CSARGGQEYF.